A single sample gave rise to the 15 T cell receptor beta chains below, sequenced in a study of blood T cell repertoires in COVID-19. Measured with immunoSEQ multiplex PCR; TCRdb has only the in-frame clones, and not every one. The data hold about 83,000 clones, with roughly 83% observed a single time. Source material: peripheral blood. The receptor set was obtained from a man between 45 and 60 years old with active COVID-19.

The count of this clone is one. V is TRBV7-9 and J is TRBJ1-1; D gene ambiguous. Germline V lookup: CDR1 SEHNR, CDR2 FQNEAQ (reference sequence). This CDR3 has 16 residues. The V end lost 1 base, the J end lost 0 bases, and 12 bases lay between the germline ends. CDR3 sequence (DNA): TGTGCCAGCAGCTTAGGAGTTCGAAATGTGAACACTGAAGCTTTCTTT. This encodes CASSLGVRNVNTEAFF.

The genes are TRBV5-1 and TRBJ2-1, with 8 bases that match TRBD2. CDR3 length: 17 amino acids. Trimming cost V 0 bases and J 5 bases; bases outside gene matches: 10. From germline, CDR1 is SGHRS and CDR2 YFSETQ. CDR3 DNA: TGCGCCAGCAGCTTGGGAGAGGCAGCGGGAGACCACAATGAGCAGTTCTTC. This gives the protein CASSLGEAAGDHNEQFF.

The chain carries TRBV7-9 and TRBJ1-4, with 11 bases matching TRBD1. CDR1 SEHNR and CDR2 FQNEAQ come from the germline V gene (reference sequence). The CDR3 length is 16 residues. With V trimmed by 4 bases and J by 7 bases, 8 bases remained unmatched. The CDR3 region is CASSSPPGTGGEKLFF. The CDR3 nucleotides read TGTGCCAGCAGCTCACCACCCGGGACAGGGGGTGAAAAACTGTTTTTT.

This rearrangement joins TRBV30 to TRBJ1-5, with a possible D match to TRBD1 (5 bases). The CDR3 length is 16 residues. Germline CDR1 and CDR2: GTSNPN and SVGIG (reference sequence). Trimming took 8 bases from V and 2 from J, leaving 22 bases between them. The DNA of the CDR3 is TGTGCCAGCGGGGGGGGATTTTCGTCCGGCAATCAGCCCCAGCATTTT. Translated: CASGGGFSSGNQPQHF.

The chain is built from TRBV7-6 and TRBJ1-5, with D possibly being TRBD1 (6 bases). The ends were cut back, 4 bases at V and 10 bases at J, with 17 bases in the middle. The CDR3 contains 14 residues. Germline lookup yields CDR1 SGHVS and CDR2 FNYEAQ. CDR3 region: CASSSGTQGSPQHF. The CDR3 DNA sequence: TGTGCCAGCAGCTCTGGGACACAGGGCTCTCCCCAGCATTTT.

The rearrangement uses TRBV9 and TRBJ2-2, with 11 bases fitting TRBD2. V lost 7 bases and J lost 6; bases outside the gene matches: 11. The CDR3 runs 16 residues. Germline CDR1 SGDLS, CDR2 YYNGEE. Written as DNA, the CDR3 is TGTGCCAGCGGGTTAGGACTAGCGGGCCTCTCCGGGGAGCTGTTTTTT. This translates into CASGLGLAGLSGELFF.

This chain links TRBV5-6 with TRBJ1-2, with 7 bases lining up with TRBD1. The V and J ends lost 2 bases and 2 bases, in that order; junction bases with no gene match: 3. The CDR3 spans 14 residues. Germline CDR1 reads SGHDT; CDR2 reads YYEEEE. The CDR3 loop reads CASSFRGRNYGYTF. The CDR3 nucleotides are TGTGCCAGCAGCTTTAGGGGGCGGAACTATGGCTACACCTTC.

This clone appeared a single time. The rearrangement joins TRBV7-2 to TRBJ1-2, with TRBD1 as a possible D gene (5 bases). Per the germline V gene, CDR1 is SGHTA and CDR2 is FQGNSA. V was shortened by 5 bases and J by 3 bases, with 19 bases between the two germline ends. The CDR3 has 16 residues. The CDR3 spells CASSPYLAGRDYGYTF. The CDR3 nucleotides read TGTGCCAGCAGCCCCTACTTGGCAGGGCGCGACTATGGCTACACCTTC.

The chain joins TRBV27 to TRBJ1-6, with TRBD1 matching 10 bases. This CDR3 has 17 amino acids. Per the germline V gene, CDR1 is MNHEY and CDR2 is SMNVEV (reference sequence). Trimming at V came to 5 bases and at J to 9 bases, leaving 13 bases not matched to a gene. The CDR3 DNA is TGTGCCAGCAGTCGCCACCGGGACAGGGGCCAGGGTTCACCCCTCCACTTT. It yields the protein CASSRHRDRGQGSPLHF.

On this clone: Other DNA sequences in the sample encode the same CDR3. The gene calls are TRBV7-2 and TRBJ1-5; the D is unclear. Germline V gene data show CDR1 as SGHTA and CDR2 as FQGNSA. With 3 bases removed from V and 7 bases from J, the gap between germline ends came to 7 bases. CDR3 length: 12 residues. CDR3: CASSFPNQPQHF. CDR3 nucleotide sequence: TGTGCCAGCAGCTTTCCTAACCAGCCCCAGCATTTT.

This chain connects TRBV29-1 to TRBJ2-5, with 8 bases matching TRBD2. V dropped 4 bases and J dropped 5; count of bases not matched to a gene: 12. Germline CDR1 reads SQVTM; CDR2 reads ANQGSEA. The CDR3 is 15 amino acids. This CDR3 is CSVGPPGGGGETQYF. The CDR3 nucleotides read TGCAGCGTTGGACCCCCCGGGGGGGGTGGGGAGACCCAGTACTTC.

The chain combines TRBV29-1 with TRBJ1-3, with 7 bases matching TRBD1. Losses at the gene ends were 7 bases for V and 1 base for J; bases not matched to a gene: 7. Germline CDR1 is SQVTM and CDR2 is ANQGSEA. The CDR3 contains 14 residues. CDR3 loop: CSANDRASGNTIYF. DNA of the CDR3: TGCAGCGCTAACGACAGGGCATCTGGAAACACCATATATTTT.

V usage is TRBV9 and J usage is TRBJ1-5, with D unclear. V was shortened by 0 bases and J by 7 bases, with 2 bases between the two germline ends. The CDR3 extends over 11 amino acids. The germline V gene encodes CDR1 SGDLS and CDR2 YYNGEE. CDR3 coding DNA: TGTGCCAGCAGCGTAGTACAGCCCCAGCATTTT. Translated: CASSVVQPQHF.

This sequence joins TRBV5-4 and TRBJ2-5; D not certain. The germline gives CDR1 SGHNT, CDR2 YYREEE (reference sequence). The CDR3 length is 12 residues. Trimming left V 4 bases short and J 1 base short, with 5 bases between. CDR3 nucleotide sequence: TGTGCCAGCAGCCTAAGCCAAGAGACCCAGTACTTC. It translates to CASSLSQETQYF.

J is TRBJ1-1 and V is TRBV6-5; TRBD1 matches at 7 bases. Germline V gives CDR1 MNHEY, CDR2 SVGAGI. CDR3 length: 13 amino acids. Losses at the gene ends were 10 bases for V and 1 base for J; bases not matched to a gene: 6. CDR3 loop: CATLGQPNTEAFF. The DNA for the CDR3 is TGTGCCACCCTGGGACAGCCGAACACTGAAGCTTTCTTT.